These 29 T cell receptor beta chains were sequenced from one sample in a study of blood T cell repertoires in COVID-19. The table came from immunoSEQ multiplex PCR; TCRdb's copy has only in-frame clones and leaves some out. Of about 250,000 clones detected, 89% appear once; the ten largest clones hold roughly 4%. Source material: PBMCs or T cells enriched from blood (not recorded which). These receptors were obtained from a woman aged 25 to 39 with acute COVID-19.

The chain uses TRBV10-1 and TRBJ2-3, with 10 bases that match TRBD2. This CDR3 comprises 17 residues. Germline V gene lookup returns CDR1 WNHNN and CDR2 SYGVQD (reference sequence). The ends lost 3 bases at V and 0 bases at J; junction bases unmatched: 6. The chain's CDR3 is CASSDFGLAVSTDTQYF. DNA of the CDR3: TGCGCCAGCAGTGACTTTGGACTAGCGGTGAGCACAGATACGCAGTATTTT.

The chain recombines TRBV11-2 with TRBJ2-3; 9 bases map to TRBD2. Germline V gene sequence: CDR1 SGHAT, CDR2 FQNNGV. The trim removed 3 bases at V and 3 bases at J, leaving 1 base unmatched. CDR3 length equals 14 residues. The CDR3 sequence: CASSLTSGTDTQYF. CDR3 nucleotides: TGTGCCAGCAGCTTGACTAGCGGTACAGATACGCAGTATTTT.

The rearrangement uses TRBV28 and TRBJ1-2, with a possible D match to TRBD1 (6 bases). The CDR3 is 11 residues long. Trimming pared 7 bases from V and 3 bases from J, leaving 6 bases between. Germline CDR1 and CDR2: MDHEN and SYDVKM. CDR3 protein: CASKGDYGYTF. In nucleotides, the CDR3 is TGTGCCAGCAAGGGGGACTATGGCTACACCTTC.

The genes are TRBV5-5 and TRBJ2-5; TRBD2 agrees at 11 bases. The CDR3 is 13 amino acids. Germline V gene sequence: CDR1 SGHKS, CDR2 YYEKEE (reference sequence). With V trimmed by 5 bases and J by 3 bases, 0 bases remained unmatched. DNA for the CDR3: TGTGCCAGCAGGACTAGCGGGGAAGAGACCCAGTACTTC. Translation gives CASRTSGEETQYF.

The J gene is TRBJ1-1, the V gene TRBV12-3 or TRBV12-4, with unresolved D. V lost 3 bases, J lost 5 bases, and 10 bases lay in between. CDR3 length: 13 residues. The chain's CDR3 is CASSFGRRTEAFF. The CDR3 DNA sequence: TGTGCCAGCAGTTTTGGGAGGAGAACTGAAGCTTTCTTT.

V usage is TRBV5-1 and J usage is TRBJ2-3, with 11 positions matching TRBD2. The CDR3 spans 16 residues. Germline V CDR1 and CDR2: SGHRS, YFSETQ. Trimming at V came to 4 bases and at J to 0 bases, leaving 4 bases not matched to a gene. The CDR3 coding sequence is TGCGCCAGCAGCGTTACTAGCGGGGGAAGCACAGATACGCAGTATTTT. The encoded protein is CASSVTSGGSTDTQYF.

This clone was seen only once. CDR3 nucleotides: TGCGCCAGCAGCTTGTCAGATTTCCAAGAGACCCAGTACTTC. Residues: CASSLSDFQETQYF. This chain joins TRBV5-1 and TRBJ2-5; D call uncertain. The CDR3 is 14 residues long. The germline gives CDR1 SGHRS, CDR2 YFSETQ. Trimming removed 1 base at V and 1 base at J, with 8 bases between.

This sequence joins TRBV30 and TRBJ2-3; tentatively, D is TRBD1 (6 bases). Germline V gene data show CDR1 as GTSNPN and CDR2 as SVGIG (reference sequence). CDR3 size: 15 residues. The germline V and J ends were trimmed by 0 bases and 0 bases, with 10 bases remaining between them. The CDR3 sequence is CAWSVAGVSTDTQYF. The CDR3 DNA follows: TGTGCCTGGAGTGTGGCAGGGGTTAGCACAGATACGCAGTATTTT.

The chain recombines TRBV19 with TRBJ1-1, with 7 bases matching TRBD1. V dropped 7 bases and J dropped 0; count of bases not matched to a gene: 11. Germline V gene data show CDR1 as LNHDA and CDR2 as SQIVND (reference sequence). The CDR3 runs to 16 residues. CDR3 nucleotide sequence: TGTGCCAGTATCATACAGGGGAAGGGGGTGAACACTGAAGCTTTCTTT. It is translated as CASIIQGKGVNTEAFF.

The rearrangement links TRBV11-2 to TRBJ1-2; D unclear. This CDR3 has 16 residues. CDR1 is SGHAT and CDR2 is FQNNGV in the germline V gene. Deletions cut 1 base from V and 0 bases from J, with 12 bases between. Here the CDR3 DNA reads TGTGCCAGCAGCTTAGTGGCAGGCGTTACTAACTATGGCTACACCTTC. Translating gives CASSLVAGVTNYGYTF.

This chain connects TRBV5-1 to TRBJ1-1; the D is unclear. The V end was cut by 0 bases, the J end by 1 base, with 13 bases between. Germline assignment: CDR1 SGHRS and CDR2 YFSETQ. This CDR3 is built from 16 residues. For the CDR3, the DNA is TGCGCCAGCAGCTTGGGGTGGGCAAGATCGAACACTGAAGCTTTCTTT. This translates into CASSLGWARSNTEAFF.

The chain employs TRBV7-9 and TRBJ1-6; D remains ambiguous. The CDR3 runs 13 residues. Germline CDR1 SEHNR, CDR2 FQNEAQ (reference sequence). V shed 1 base and J shed 7 bases, with 5 bases lying between them. CDR3 in amino acids: CASSLEINSPLHF. The CDR3 DNA sequence: TGTGCCAGCAGCTTAGAAATAAATTCACCCCTCCACTTT.

V is TRBV6-1 and J is TRBJ1-5; no definite D call. Trimming removed 2 bases from V and 2 bases from J, with 10 bases in between. The CDR3 contains 15 residues. Germline assignment: CDR1 MNHNS and CDR2 SASEGT. The CDR3 loop is CASSEPGRGNQPQHF. Here the CDR3 DNA reads TGTGCCAGCAGTGAACCGGGGAGAGGCAATCAGCCCCAGCATTTT.

V and J are TRBV21-1 and TRBJ2-5; the table gives TRBD2 as D, unverified against the DNA. TRBV21-1 is designated a pseudogene. CDR3 length: 18 residues. The CDR3 loop reads CASSKADSGGPDRETQYF. The CDR3 nucleotides read TGTGCCAGCAGCAAAGCGGATAGCGGGGGCCCCGATCGGGAGACCCAGTACTTC.

The sample holds a few counts of this clone. This chain uses TRBV2 with TRBJ1-1; 9 bases match TRBD1. Germline assignment: CDR1 SNHLY and CDR2 FYNNEI. This CDR3 comprises 15 residues. Trimming removed 7 bases from V and 3 bases from J; junction bases left unmatched: 9. The CDR3 nucleotides are TGTGCCAGCACCGGGACAGGGAGGGTAGACACTGAAGCTTTCTTT. Protein sequence: CASTGTGRVDTEAFF.

The J gene is TRBJ2-1, the V gene TRBV5-1; TRBD1 agrees at 9 bases. The length of the CDR3 is 13 residues. From germline, CDR1 is SGHRS and CDR2 YFSETQ. V gave up 4 bases and J gave up 4 bases; unmatched junction bases: 0. CDR3 sequence (DNA): TGCGCCAGCAGCGGGACAGGGTACAATGAGCAGTTCTTC. Translated, it gives CASSGTGYNEQFF.

The V gene is TRBV19, the J gene TRBJ1-2; D unclear. V was clipped by 1 base and J by 1 base, with 10 bases between them. Germline V gene sequence: CDR1 LNHDA, CDR2 SQIVND (reference sequence). The CDR3 spans 15 residues. The CDR3 nucleotides read TGTGCCAGTAGTATAGCCCTGGCCAATAACTATGGCTACACCTTC. Amino acids: CASSIALANNYGYTF.

This clone came up once. The genes are TRBV3-1 (or the pseudogene TRBV3-2) and TRBJ2-3; D is possibly TRBD1 (5 bases). This CDR3 has 18 amino acids. In germline, CDR1 is LGHDT, CDR2 YNNKEL (reference sequence). V lost 0 bases and J 2 bases, leaving 18 bases between the germline ends. CDR3 sequence (DNA): TGTGCCAGCAGCCAAGATGGACAAGTCCCAGGACACACAGATACGCAGTATTTT. Translating it yields CASSQDGQVPGHTDTQYF.

The rearrangement links TRBV5-5 to TRBJ1-1, with 7 bases fitting TRBD1. The CDR3 is made up of 15 amino acids. Germline V CDR1 and CDR2: SGHKS, YYEKEE (reference sequence). V shed 6 bases and J 5 bases; nucleotides not matched to a gene: 13. CDR3 residues: CASNLGGGAGTEAFF. The CDR3, as DNA: TGTGCCAGCAACCTAGGAGGGGGCGCGGGGACTGAAGCTTTCTTT.

The rearrangement joins TRBV5-5 to TRBJ1-1; TRBD1 is a possible D gene (6 bases). The CDR3 consists of 14 residues. Germline CDR1 SGHKS, CDR2 YYEKEE (reference sequence). V gave up 1 base and J gave up 5 bases, with 12 bases separating them. In DNA, the CDR3 is TGTGCCAGCAGCTTGAACAGGGCAGGGACTGAAGCTTTCTTT. It encodes CASSLNRAGTEAFF.

The chain recombines TRBV27 with TRBJ1-2, with D hard to call. V lost 5 bases and J 7 bases, leaving 11 bases between the germline ends. There are 12 residues in the CDR3. Germline V gene data show CDR1 as MNHEY and CDR2 as SMNVEV (reference sequence). In DNA form, the CDR3 reads TGTGCCAGCAGTCCGCCACAACGTGGCTACACCTTC. As protein: CASSPPQRGYTF.

The chain couples TRBV4-1 to TRBJ1-3; no clear D. This CDR3 has 13 amino acids. CDR1 is MGHRA, CDR2 YSYEKL, per germline. V shed 0 bases and J shed 4 bases, with 4 bases lying between them. DNA of the CDR3: TGCGCCAGCAGCCAAGATTCGGGAAACACCATATATTTT. It codes for CASSQDSGNTIYF.

The chain couples TRBV5-1 to TRBJ1-1; unclear D gene. The length of the CDR3 is 16 residues. Germline assignment: CDR1 SGHRS and CDR2 YFSETQ. With 4 bases removed from V and 0 bases from J, the gap between germline ends came to 16 bases. The CDR3 DNA sequence: TGCGCCAGCAGCCCCGGGGATGGGGTAGTGAACACTGAAGCTTTCTTT. Amino acids: CASSPGDGVVNTEAFF.

V usage is TRBV7-9 and J usage is TRBJ2-7, with D possibly TRBD1 on 6 matching bases. Deletions cut 5 bases from V and 7 bases from J, with 21 bases between. The germline gives CDR1 SEHNR, CDR2 FQNEAQ (reference sequence). CDR3 size: 15 residues. CDR3 in amino acids: CASSPLGPGADEQYF. Written as DNA, the CDR3 is TGTGCCAGCAGCCCCCTGGGTCCAGGGGCGGATGAGCAGTACTTC.

The chain uses TRBV4-1 and TRBJ1-1, with D unresolved. Trimming removed 1 base at V and 0 bases at J, with 12 bases between. The length of the CDR3 is 16 residues. From germline, CDR1 is MGHRA and CDR2 YSYEKL. The CDR3 is CASSQGVVQMNTEAFF. As DNA, the CDR3 is TGCGCCAGCAGCCAAGGAGTCGTACAGATGAACACTGAAGCTTTCTTT.

The chain recombines TRBV9 with TRBJ1-3; perhaps TRBD1 as D (6 bases). Germline V gene data show CDR1 as SGDLS and CDR2 as YYNGEE. Trimming took off 0 bases at V and 4 bases at J, with 11 bases between the two ends. The CDR3 runs 15 residues. CDR3 amino acids: CASSVGGPTGNTIYF. In DNA, the CDR3 is TGTGCCAGCAGCGTAGGGGGGCCCACCGGAAACACCATATATTTT.

This clone has a handful of counts. The chain joins TRBV5-1 to TRBJ1-6; TRBD1 might be the D (5 bases). V was shortened by 4 bases and J by 0 bases, with 11 bases between the two germline ends. Germline V gene sequence: CDR1 SGHRS, CDR2 YFSETQ. This CDR3 is 16 amino acids long. In nucleotides, the CDR3 is TGCGCCAGCAGCCCAGGGTCCAACTCCTATAATTCACCCCTCCACTTT. This gives the protein CASSPGSNSYNSPLHF.

The chain carries TRBV27 and TRBJ2-7, with a possible D match to TRBD2 (5 bases). V was cut by 6 bases and J by 7 bases, with 16 bases left in between. Germline CDR1 and CDR2: MNHEY and SMNVEV (reference sequence). The CDR3 is 13 residues long. CDR3 residues: CASSLVGEVEQYF. The CDR3 bases are TGTGCCAGCAGCCTGGTGGGAGAAGTTGAGCAGTACTTC.

This chain links TRBV18 with TRBJ1-5, with D perhaps TRBD1 (5 bases). Germline V gene data show CDR1 as KGHSH and CDR2 as LQKENI. CDR3 length equals 17 residues. Trimming stripped 0 bases from V and 1 base from J, with 13 bases between. CDR3 protein: CASSPPSIGASNQPQHF. The CDR3 DNA sequence: TGTGCCAGCTCACCACCGTCCATAGGGGCCAGCAATCAGCCCCAGCATTTT.